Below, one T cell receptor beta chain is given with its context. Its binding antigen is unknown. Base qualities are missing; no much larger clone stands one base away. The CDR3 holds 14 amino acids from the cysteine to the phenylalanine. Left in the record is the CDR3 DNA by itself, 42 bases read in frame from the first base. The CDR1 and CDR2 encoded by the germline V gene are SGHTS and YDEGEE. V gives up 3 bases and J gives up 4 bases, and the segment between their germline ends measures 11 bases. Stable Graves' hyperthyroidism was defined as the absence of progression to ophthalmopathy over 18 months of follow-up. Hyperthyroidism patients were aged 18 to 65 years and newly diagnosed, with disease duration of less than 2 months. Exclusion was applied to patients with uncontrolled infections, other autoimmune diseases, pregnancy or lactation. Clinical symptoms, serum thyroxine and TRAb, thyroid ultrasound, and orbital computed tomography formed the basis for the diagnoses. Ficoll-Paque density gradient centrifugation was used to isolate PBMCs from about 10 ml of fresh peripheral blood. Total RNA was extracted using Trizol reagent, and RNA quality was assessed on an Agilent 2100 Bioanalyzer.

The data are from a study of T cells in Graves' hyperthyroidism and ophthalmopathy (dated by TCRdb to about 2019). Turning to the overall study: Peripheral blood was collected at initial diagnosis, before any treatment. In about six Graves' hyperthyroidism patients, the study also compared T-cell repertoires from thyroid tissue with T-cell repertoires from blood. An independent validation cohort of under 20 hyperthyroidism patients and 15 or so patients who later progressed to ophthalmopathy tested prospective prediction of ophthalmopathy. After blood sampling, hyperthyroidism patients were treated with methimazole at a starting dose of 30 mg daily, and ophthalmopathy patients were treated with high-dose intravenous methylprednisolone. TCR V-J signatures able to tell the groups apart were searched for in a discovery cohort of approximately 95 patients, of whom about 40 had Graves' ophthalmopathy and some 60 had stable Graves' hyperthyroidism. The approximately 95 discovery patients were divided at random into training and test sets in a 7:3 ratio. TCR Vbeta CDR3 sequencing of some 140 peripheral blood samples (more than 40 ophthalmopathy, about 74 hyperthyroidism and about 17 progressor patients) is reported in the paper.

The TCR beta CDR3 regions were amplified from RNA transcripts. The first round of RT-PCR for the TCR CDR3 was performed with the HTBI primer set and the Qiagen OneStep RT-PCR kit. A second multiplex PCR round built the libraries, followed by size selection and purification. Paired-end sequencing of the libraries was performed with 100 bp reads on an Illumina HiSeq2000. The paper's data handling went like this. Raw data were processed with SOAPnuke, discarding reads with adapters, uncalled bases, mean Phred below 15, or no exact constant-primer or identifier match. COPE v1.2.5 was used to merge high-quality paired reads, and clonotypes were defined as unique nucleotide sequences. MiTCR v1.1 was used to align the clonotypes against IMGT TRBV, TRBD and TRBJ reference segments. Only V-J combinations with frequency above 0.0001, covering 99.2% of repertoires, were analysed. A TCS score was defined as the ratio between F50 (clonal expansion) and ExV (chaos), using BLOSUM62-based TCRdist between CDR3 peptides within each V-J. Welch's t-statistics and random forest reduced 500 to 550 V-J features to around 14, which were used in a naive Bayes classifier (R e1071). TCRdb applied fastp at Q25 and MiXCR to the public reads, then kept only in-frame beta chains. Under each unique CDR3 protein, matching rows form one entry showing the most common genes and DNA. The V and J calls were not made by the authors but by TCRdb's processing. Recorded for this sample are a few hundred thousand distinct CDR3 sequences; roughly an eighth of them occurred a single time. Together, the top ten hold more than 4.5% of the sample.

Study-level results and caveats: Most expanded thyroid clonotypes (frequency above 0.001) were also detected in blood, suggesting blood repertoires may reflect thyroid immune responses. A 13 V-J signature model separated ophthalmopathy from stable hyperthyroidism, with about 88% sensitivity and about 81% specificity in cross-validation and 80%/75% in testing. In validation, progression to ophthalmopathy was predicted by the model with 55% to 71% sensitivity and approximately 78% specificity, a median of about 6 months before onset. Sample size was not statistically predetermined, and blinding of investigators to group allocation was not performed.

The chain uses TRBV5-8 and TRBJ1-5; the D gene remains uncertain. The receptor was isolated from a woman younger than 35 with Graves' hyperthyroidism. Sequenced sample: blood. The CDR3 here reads CASSSGLKNQPQHF. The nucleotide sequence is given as TGTGCCAGCAGCTCCGGACTGAAGAATCAGCCCCAGCATTTT.